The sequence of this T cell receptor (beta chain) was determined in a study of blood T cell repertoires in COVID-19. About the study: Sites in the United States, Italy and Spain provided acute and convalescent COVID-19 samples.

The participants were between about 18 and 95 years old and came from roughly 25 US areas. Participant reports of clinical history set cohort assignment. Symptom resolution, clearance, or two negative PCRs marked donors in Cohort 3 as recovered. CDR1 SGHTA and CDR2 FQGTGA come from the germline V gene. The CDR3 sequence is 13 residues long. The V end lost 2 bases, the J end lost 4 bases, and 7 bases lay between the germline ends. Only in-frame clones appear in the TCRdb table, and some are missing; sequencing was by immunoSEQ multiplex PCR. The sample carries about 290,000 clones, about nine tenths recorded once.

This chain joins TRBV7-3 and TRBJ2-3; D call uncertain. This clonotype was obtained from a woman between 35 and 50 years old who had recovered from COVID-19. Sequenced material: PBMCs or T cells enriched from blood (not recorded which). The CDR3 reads CASSLSASDTQYF. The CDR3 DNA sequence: TGTGCCAGCAGCTTATCCGCGTCAGATACGCAGTATTTT.